The 9 T cell receptor beta chains presented below share a single source sample, sequenced in a study of cytomegalovirus exposure and HLA in healthy donors. A multiplex PCR was run with 60 Vbeta primers and 13 Jbeta primers. TCRdb's copy holds only in-frame clones and misses some; the assay was immunoSEQ multiplex PCR. This table lists tens of thousands of clones. The specimen sequenced was PBMCs. Receptor source: a woman aged 25 to 39 in good health and CMV-seronegative.

This chain uses TRBV10-2 with TRBJ2-1; 11 bases match TRBD2. Germline V gene sequence: CDR1 WSHSY, CDR2 SAAADI. This CDR3 spans 15 amino acids. V lost 5 bases, J lost 7 bases, and 7 bases stayed unmatched. CDR3 nucleotide sequence: TGCGCCAGCAGTCGGGGGACTAGCGGTCGTAATGAGCAGTTCTTC. This codes for CASSRGTSGRNEQFF.

The rearrangement uses TRBV6-6 and TRBJ2-1; 8 bases align to TRBD1. CDR3 length: 15 amino acids. The germline V gene has CDR1 MNHNY and CDR2 SVGAGI (reference sequence). The V segment lost 7 bases and the J segment 1 base; nucleotides outside the gene matches: 6. CDR3 in amino acids: CASIPGGASYNEQFF. Here the CDR3 DNA reads TGTGCCAGCATCCCAGGGGGCGCGTCCTACAATGAGCAGTTCTTC.

The chain uses TRBV7-8 and TRBJ1-2; TRBD1 might be the D (5 bases). The CDR3 spans 16 residues. Deletions cut 5 bases from V and 7 bases from J, with 23 bases between. Germline V gene data show CDR1 as SGHVS and CDR2 as FQNEAQ. CDR3 amino acids: CASSTNSGQGVSGYTF. CDR3 sequence (DNA): TGTGCCAGCAGCACCAATTCAGGGCAGGGTGTGAGTGGCTACACCTTC.

The chain links TRBV5-4 to TRBJ1-2; D may be TRBD1 (6 bases). V shed 3 bases and J shed 7 bases, with 13 bases lying between them. Germline CDR1 SGHNT, CDR2 YYREEE (reference sequence). There are 13 residues in the CDR3. This chain's CDR3 is CASSWAPQGGYTF. The CDR3 DNA is TGTGCCAGCAGCTGGGCCCCACAGGGTGGCTACACCTTC.

This sequence joins TRBV6-1 and TRBJ2-1; 9 bases line up with TRBD2. J lost 0 bases, V lost 5 bases, and 2 bases had no gene match. The CDR3 runs to 15 residues. Germline CDR1 reads MNHNS; CDR2 reads SASEGT. CDR3 coding DNA: TGTGCCAGCAGTCTTAGCGGGAGCTCCTACAATGAGCAGTTCTTC. It codes for CASSLSGSSYNEQFF.

J is TRBJ2-2 and V is TRBV5-1; the match to TRBD2 covers 14 bases. The CDR3 loop spans 16 amino acids. Unmatched junction bases numbered 4, after V lost 3 bases and J lost 6 bases. Germline V gene data show CDR1 as SGHRS and CDR2 as YFSETQ. CDR3 sequence (DNA): TGCGCCAGCAGCTCCCGGACTAGCGGGGGGTCCGGGGAGCTGTTTTTT. As protein: CASSSRTSGGSGELFF. Drawing the rest from reference TRBV5-1 and TRBJ2-2, the complete variable domain is KAGVTQTPRYLIKTRGQQVTLSCSPISGHRSVSWYQQTPGQGLQFLFEYFSETQRNKGNFPGRFSGRQFSNSRSEMNVSTLELGDSALYLCASSSRTSGGSGELFFGEGSRLTVL.

This CDR3 reads CASSLAGRPRETQYF. The CDR3 nucleotides read TGTGCCAGCAGTTTGGCAGGGCGCCCTCGGGAGACCCAGTACTTC. The V call is TRBV27, the J call TRBJ2-5, with D possibly TRBD1 on 5 matching bases. There are 15 residues in the CDR3. The germline V gene has CDR1 MNHEY and CDR2 SMNVEV (reference sequence). V was clipped by 3 bases and J by 5 bases, with 16 bases between them.

The chain carries TRBV20-1 and TRBJ1-1, with unresolved D. Trimming removed 5 bases at V and 6 bases at J, with 10 bases between. This CDR3 has 11 residues. The germline V gene encodes CDR1 DFQATT and CDR2 SNEGSKA (reference sequence). CDR3 in DNA: TGCAGTGCTCTTAATCGGGCTGAAGCTTTCTTT. Its protein product is CSALNRAEAFF.

This chain uses TRBV27 with TRBJ2-7; TRBD2 might be the D (6 bases). The CDR3 runs 14 residues. Germline V CDR1 and CDR2: MNHEY, SMNVEV (reference sequence). Trimming cost V 3 bases and J 2 bases, with 11 bases left between them. The CDR3 reads CASSFSGPPYEQYF. The DNA of the CDR3 is TGTGCCAGCAGTTTTAGCGGACCCCCCTACGAGCAGTACTTC.